Listed below are T cell receptor beta chains from one sample, sequenced in a study of blood T cell repertoires in COVID-19. Clones were sequenced by immunoSEQ multiplex PCR, and TCRdb holds only the in-frame ones, with some missing. The sample lists 60,000 to 75,000 clones; approximately 91% were seen once. Material: peripheral blood. Receptors were obtained from a human donor in a cohort sampled during active COVID-19. Each CDR3 is given with its conserved first and last residue. A D gene is named only where the DNA matches it firmly. A row's size may be missing; if present it is once, few, many or a size class.

v_call,j_call,clone_size,d_call,cdr3_nt,cdr3_aa
TRBV6-5,TRBJ2-7,.,TRBD1,TGTGCCAGCAGGAGGGACAGGGACCACGAGCAGTACTTC,CASRRDRDHEQYF
TRBV11-2,TRBJ2-5,.,.,TGTGCCAGCAGCTTACCGTTCCGCAGGGCAGGGGAAGAGACCCAGTACTTC,CASSLPFRRAGEETQYF
TRBV7-6,TRBJ1-5,once,TRBD1,TGTGCCAGCAGCCCGGGACAGGGGATCGGCAATCAGCCCCAGCATTTT,CASSPGQGIGNQPQHF
TRBV11-3,TRBJ1-6,.,.,TGTGCCAGCAGCGCTGGCCGGGGAAATTATAATTCACCCCTCCACTTT,CASSAGRGNYNSPLHF
TRBV28,TRBJ2-2,.,TRBD2,TGTGCCAGCAGTCGACCGGGACTAGCGGGAGGGACGTCGCGCACCGGGGAGCTGTTTTTT,CASSRPGLAGGTSRTGELFF
TRBV28,TRBJ2-7,.,TRBD1,TGTGCCAGCAGTCATAGACAGGGTCTTAATTACGAGCAGTACTTC,CASSHRQGLNYEQYF
TRBV28,TRBJ2-2,.,TRBD1,TGTGCCAGCAGCGAGACAGGGGGAACCTTCGGGGAGCTGTTTTTT,CASSETGGTFGELFF
TRBV5-1,TRBJ1-1,.,TRBD1,TGCGCCAGCAGCTTGGGCCCAGGGGGGAACACTGAAGCTTTCTTT,CASSLGPGGNTEAFF
TRBV24-1,TRBJ1-5,.,TRBD1,TGTGCCACCAGTGATAACGGACAGGGGTATCAGCCCCAGCATTTT,CATSDNGQGYQPQHF
TRBV6-2/TRBV6-3,TRBJ2-6,.,TRBD1,TGTGCCAGCAGTTACCGTACGGGACAGGCTAGCTCTGGGGCCAACGTCCTGACTTTC,CASSYRTGQASSGANVLTF
TRBV28,TRBJ2-7,.,.,TGTGCCAGCAGCGCTAGCCCCTCCTACGAGCAGTACTTC,CASSASPSYEQYF
TRBV19,TRBJ1-2,.,.,TGTGCCAGTAGTGCGTCAGGGGAAGGAGGCTACACCTTC,CASSASGEGGYTF
TRBV7-9,TRBJ1-1,.,.,TGTGCCAGCAGCTTAGGGTCACAGAACACTGAAGCTTTCTTT,CASSLGSQNTEAFF
TRBV27,TRBJ1-5,few,TRBD1,TGTGCCAGCAGCTGGACAGGGAGAAATGAGCCCCAGCATTTT,CASSWTGRNEPQHF
TRBV11-3,TRBJ2-7,.,TRBD2,TGTGCCAGCAGCCAAGGACTAGCCCGGCCCTACGAGCAGTACTTC,CASSQGLARPYEQYF
TRBV7-9,TRBJ2-2,.,TRBD2,TGTGCCAGCAGCCGCCGAGGTAGCGGGAGGATTGCGAACACCGGGGAGCTGTTTTTT,CASSRRGSGRIANTGELFF
TRBV5-6,TRBJ1-5,.,.,TGTGCCAGCAGCGCCCGGGGGGGCTATAGCAATCAGCCCCAGCATTTT,CASSARGGYSNQPQHF
TRBV9,TRBJ1-1,.,.,TGTGCCAGCAGCGTAGATGACAGAGCGAGCACTGAAGCTTTCTTT,CASSVDDRASTEAFF
TRBV5-4,TRBJ1-2,.,TRBD1,TGTGCCAGCAGTACTACAGGGGTGGGGTATGGCTACACCTTC,CASSTTGVGYGYTF
TRBV28,TRBJ1-1,.,.,TGTGCCAGCAAGCCCGACAGGATGAACACTGAAGCTTTCTTT,CASKPDRMNTEAFF
TRBV3-1/TRBV3-2,TRBJ1-2,once,.,TGTGCCAGCAGCCAAAAGGGAGGGGATCCTAACTATGGCTACACCTTC,CASSQKGGDPNYGYTF
TRBV28,TRBJ2-7,once,.,TGTGCCAGCAGTTTATTTATGGAGGAGCAGTACTTC,CASSLFMEEQYF